Listed below are T cell receptor beta chains from one sample, sequenced in a study of CD8 T cells in Susac syndrome. TCRdb processed the immunoSEQ multiplex PCR reads anew with MiXCR; each CDR3 protein has one entry. The table has some 180,000 distinct CDR3 sequences, under 95% seen once; the top ten hold 0.1%. The sequenced sample consisted of CD4+ T cells from PBMCs. The receptors originated from a human donor in good health. Each CDR3 is given without its conserved first and last residue.

CDR3 length: 13; V gene: TRBV7-9; CDR3 protein: ASSPMDRGIYEQY
CDR3 length: 10; V gene: TRBV3-1; CDR3 protein: ASSPGPPEQF
CDR3 length: 12; V gene: TRBV29-1; CDR3 protein: SVWGGLNTGELF
CDR3 length: 13; V gene: TRBV19; CDR3 protein: ASTGELRRGQPQH
CDR3 length: 14; V gene: TRBV3-1; CDR3 protein: ASSRSLGDHNSPLH
CDR3 length: 11; V gene: TRBV5-1; CDR3 protein: ASSFNQQETQY
CDR3 length: 13; V gene: TRBV10-3; CDR3 protein: AISDGHLGTGELF
CDR3 length: 12; V gene: TRBV7-2; CDR3 protein: ASSSGGGTDTQY
CDR3 length: 13; V gene: TRBV6-2/TRBV6-3; CDR3 protein: ASRRNVNSNQPQH
CDR3 length: 14; V gene: TRBV7-8; CDR3 protein: ASSLALGLAGGKGF
CDR3 length: 14; V gene: TRBV4-1; CDR3 protein: ASSQEGQVTYNEQF
CDR3 length: 13; V gene: TRBV7-2; CDR3 protein: ASSLGRYSNQPQH
CDR3 length: 13; V gene: TRBV12-3/TRBV12-4; CDR3 protein: ASSPTDRPENTIY
CDR3 length: 11; V gene: TRBV7-2; CDR3 protein: ASSLRSGTEAF
CDR3 length: 9; V gene: TRBV6-2/TRBV6-3; CDR3 protein: ASSWGNIQY
CDR3 length: 13; V gene: TRBV5-4; CDR3 protein: ASSSRDRVGSPLH
CDR3 length: 12; V gene: TRBV20-1; CDR3 protein: SAIPGTGDEKLF
CDR3 length: 13; V gene: TRBV14; CDR3 protein: ASSQGTENTGELF
CDR3 length: 13; V gene: TRBV5-4; CDR3 protein: ASSSKTGAGTEAF
CDR3 length: 13; V gene: TRBV5-1; CDR3 protein: ASSETAGNTGELF
CDR3 length: 12; V gene: TRBV5-1; CDR3 protein: ASNSGTPGETQY
CDR3 length: 10; V gene: TRBV6-1; CDR3 protein: ASDRGTDTQY
CDR3 length: 10; V gene: TRBV7-9; CDR3 protein: ASSSNRNEQF
CDR3 length: 12; V gene: TRBV10-3; CDR3 protein: AIRTTGVNYGYT
CDR3 length: 11; V gene: TRBV5-1; CDR3 protein: ASRLNTWDTQY